This TCR beta chain was captured by sequencing in a study of cytomegalovirus exposure and HLA in healthy donors. The study's findings and limits: A later analysis found that most CMV-associated TCR beta chains appeared HLA-restricted. The listing of 150 to 200 TCR beta chains classed them as cytomegalovirus-associated. According to an earlier analysis, most TCR beta V segments yielded productive rearrangements about 87% or about 30% of the time.

This clone appeared once. The antigen remains unidentified. The primer mix had 60 Vbeta and 13 Jbeta primers. Sequencing was performed with immunoSEQ multiplex PCR; in TCRdb, only in-frame clones are kept and a portion is missing. The table records 100,000 to 150,000 clones, about 86% of them present only once. This receptor was identified in a woman in her twenties or thirties in good health and CMV-seronegative. The specimen was PBMCs.

This CDR3 is CASSQDRSGAYNEQFF. DNA for the CDR3: TGTGCCAGCAGCCAAGATCGGAGCGGGGCTTACAATGAGCAGTTCTTC. The chain links TRBV14 to TRBJ2-1; 7 nucleotides align to TRBD2. The CDR3 is 16 residues long. Germline CDR1 is SGHDN and CDR2 is FVKESK. The V segment lost 0 bases and the J segment 4 bases; nucleotides outside the gene matches: 6. Variable domain in full (rest from reference TRBV14 and TRBJ2-1): EAGVTQFPSHSVIEKGQTVTLRCDPISGHDNLYWYRRVMGKEIKFLLHFVKESKQDESGMPNNRFLAERTGGTYSTLKVQPAELEDSGVYFCASSQDRSGAYNEQFFGPGTRLTVL.